This T cell receptor (beta chain) stems from a study of beta chain features in type 1 diabetes. Study-level points and caveats: For TCRB rearrangement, an influence of HLA type remained unresolved here. Shorter TCRB CDR3s, moderately but significantly so, marked every one of the four CD4+ subsets in Type 1 diabetes patients.

Every bit of the isolated RNA underwent reverse transcription, so sequencing read expressed TCRB transcripts. Only in-frame clones appear in the TCRdb table, and some are missing; sequencing was by immunoSEQ multiplex PCR. The sample records 600,000 or so clones, around 12% being singletons. CDR3 length: 16 amino acids. Germline V gene data show CDR1 as SGHRS and CDR2 as YFSETQ. V was pared by 0 bases and J by 0 bases, with 10 bases between. As for this clone: The antigen remains unidentified.

The chain is built from TRBV5-1 and TRBJ2-1; no definite D call. Sequences were obtained from naive CD4+ T cells from blood. This clonotype was obtained from a man younger than 45 with type 1 diabetes. CDR3 DNA: TGCGCCAGCAGCTTGGTTTCAGTTAGCTCCTACAATGAGCAGTTCTTC. This encodes CASSLVSVSSYNEQFF.